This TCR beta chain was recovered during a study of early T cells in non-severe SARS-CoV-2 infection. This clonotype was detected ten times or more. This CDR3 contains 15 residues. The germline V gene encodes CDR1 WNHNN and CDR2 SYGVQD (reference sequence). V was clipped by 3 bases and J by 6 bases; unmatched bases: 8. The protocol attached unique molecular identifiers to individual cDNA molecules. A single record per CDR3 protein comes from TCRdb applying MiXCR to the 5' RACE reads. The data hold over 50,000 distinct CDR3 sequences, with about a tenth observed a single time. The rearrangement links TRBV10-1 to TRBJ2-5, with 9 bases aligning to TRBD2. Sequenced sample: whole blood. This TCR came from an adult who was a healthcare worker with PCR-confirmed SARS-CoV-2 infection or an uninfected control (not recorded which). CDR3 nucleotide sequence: TGCGCCAGCAGTGAATCGAGCGGGGGGACGAAGACCCAGTACTTC. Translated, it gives CASSESSGGTKTQYF.